This passage covers 8 T cell receptor beta chains from one sample sequenced in a study of blood T cell repertoires in COVID-19. The method was immunoSEQ multiplex PCR; TCRdb's version includes in-frame clones alone and lacks a portion of them. The top ten hold about 4% of the sample, which has 95,000 to 150,000 clones, 70% to 80% seen once. The sample was peripheral blood. Source of these receptors: an elderly woman with acute or convalescent COVID-19.

The V gene is TRBV30, the J gene TRBJ1-5; 10 bases match TRBD1. From germline, CDR1 is GTSNPN and CDR2 SVGIG (reference sequence). This CDR3 spans 15 amino acids. Germline trimming cut 5 bases from V and 8 bases from J; bases unmatched to any gene: 12. The CDR3 DNA reads TGTGCCTGGGACAATCCGGGACAGGGGACGAAGCCCCAGCATTTT. This translates into CAWDNPGQGTKPQHF.

V and J are TRBV28 and TRBJ1-2; D call uncertain. The V end was cut by 1 base, the J end by 4 bases, with 10 bases between. The CDR3 has 14 residues. The V gene's germline CDR1 is MDHEN and CDR2 SYDVKM. CDR3 bases: TGTGCCAGCAGTTTATCCGGGGAATCCTATGGCTACACCTTC. Translated, it gives CASSLSGESYGYTF.

This chain links TRBV9 with TRBJ2-7; no definite D call. The germline V gene has CDR1 SGDLS and CDR2 YYNGEE. The CDR3 covers 12 residues. V shed 7 bases and J shed 3 bases, with 11 bases lying between them. In DNA form, the CDR3 reads TGTGCCAGCCCTTTGCGATGCTACGAGCAGTACTTC. It is translated as CASPLRCYEQYF.

In its sample, this clone was seen once. V usage is TRBV21-1 and J usage is TRBJ2-3; TRBD2 was called by the table and not checked on the DNA. TRBV21-1 is given as a pseudogene. This CDR3 spans 20 amino acids. The CDR3 spells CASSKGTGGDYRGRPDTQYF. CDR3 in DNA: TGTGCCAGCAGCAAAGGGACAGGTGGGGATTATCGCGGGAGGCCGGATACGCAGTATTTT.

The chain combines TRBV15 with TRBJ2-7; 7 bases are a match to TRBD1. Trimming removed 1 base from V and 4 bases from J; junction bases left unmatched: 7. Germline values: CDR1 LNHNV, CDR2 YYDKDF (reference sequence). The CDR3 contains 15 residues. In nucleotides, the CDR3 is TGTGCCACCAGCAGAGGGGGGACAGAACCTTACGAGCAGTACTTC. Translated: CATSRGGTEPYEQYF.

The chain joins TRBV5-1 to TRBJ2-2, with D unresolved. The germline V and J ends were trimmed by 0 bases and 6 bases, with 6 bases remaining between them. CDR1 and CDR2 (germline): SGHRS, YFSETQ. The CDR3 runs 13 residues. CDR3 residues: CASSLVLAGELFF. CDR3 nucleotides: TGCGCCAGCAGCTTGGTACTCGCCGGGGAGCTGTTTTTT. The full variable domain, rest sourced from reference TRBV5-1 and TRBJ2-2, is KAGVTQTPRYLIKTRGQQVTLSCSPISGHRSVSWYQQTPGQGLQFLFEYFSETQRNKGNFPGRFSGRQFSNSRSEMNVSTLELGDSALYLCASSLVLAGELFFGEGSRLTVL.

V gene TRBV4-1 combines with J gene TRBJ1-2; D ambiguous. CDR1 is MGHRA, CDR2 YSYEKL, per germline. V shed 1 base and J shed 4 bases, with 19 bases lying between them. There are 17 residues in the CDR3. CDR3 nucleotide sequence: TGCGCCAGCAGCCAAGTCGGTGCGGGCCCAAAAGGCTATGGCTACACCTTC. It encodes CASSQVGAGPKGYGYTF.

The rearrangement joins TRBV28 to TRBJ1-1, with TRBD1 identical over 9 bases. This CDR3 region has 14 residues. Per the germline V gene, CDR1 is MDHEN and CDR2 is SYDVKM. Trimming at V came to 6 bases and at J to 7 bases, leaving 9 bases not matched to a gene. The CDR3 reads CASREGQGVNEAFF. The CDR3, as DNA: TGTGCCAGCAGGGAGGGACAGGGTGTAAATGAAGCTTTCTTT.